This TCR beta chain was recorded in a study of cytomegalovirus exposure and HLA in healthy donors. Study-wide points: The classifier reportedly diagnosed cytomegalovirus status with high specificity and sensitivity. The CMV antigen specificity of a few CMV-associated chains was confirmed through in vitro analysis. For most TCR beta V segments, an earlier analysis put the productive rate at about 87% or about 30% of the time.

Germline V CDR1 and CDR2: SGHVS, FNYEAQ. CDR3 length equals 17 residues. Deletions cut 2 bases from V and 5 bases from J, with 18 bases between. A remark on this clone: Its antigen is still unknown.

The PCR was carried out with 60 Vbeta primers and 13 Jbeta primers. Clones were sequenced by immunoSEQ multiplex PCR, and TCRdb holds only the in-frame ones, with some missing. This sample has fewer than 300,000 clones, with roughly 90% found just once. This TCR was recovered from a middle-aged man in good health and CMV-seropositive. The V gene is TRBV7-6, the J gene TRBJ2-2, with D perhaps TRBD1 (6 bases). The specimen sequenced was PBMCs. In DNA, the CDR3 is TGTGCCAGCAGCTTATGGTCAGGGGCGTCGGGGACCGGGGAGCTGTTTTTT. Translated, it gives CASSLWSGASGTGELFF.